These 11 T cell receptor beta chains originate from one sample sequenced in a study of T cells in tumors after PD-1 blockade. Some clones are missing from TCRdb's copy, which holds only in-frame ones; the method was immunoSEQ multiplex PCR. In the table there are more than 50,000 clones, roughly 70% of which are singletons. The sequenced sample was PBMCs, obtained after anti-PD-1 treatment. These receptors all come from a human donor with basal cell carcinoma.

The rearrangement links TRBV30 to TRBJ2-3; D is ambiguous. This CDR3 has 13 amino acids. Germline V gene sequence: CDR1 GTSNPN, CDR2 SVGIG (reference sequence). Trimming left V 1 base short and J 3 bases short, with 8 bases between. CDR3 in DNA: TGTGCCTGGAGTGCGGCCGTAACAGATACGCAGTATTTT. Protein: CAWSAAVTDTQYF.

The chain recombines TRBV27 with TRBJ1-2; 12 positions match TRBD1. The V gene end was trimmed by 5 bases and the J gene end by 8 bases; junction bases not matched to a gene: 12. CDR1 and CDR2 from the germline V gene are MNHEY and SMNVEV (reference sequence). The CDR3 is 16 amino acids. This CDR3 reads CASSPGQGAGYAGYTF. CDR3 sequence (DNA): TGTGCCAGCAGTCCGGGACAGGGGGCTGGCTATGCGGGCTACACCTTC.

This chain connects TRBV5-6 to TRBJ1-1; 7 nucleotides agree with TRBD1. Losses at the gene ends were 0 bases for V and 5 bases for J; bases not matched to a gene: 7. Germline CDR1 SGHDT, CDR2 YYEEEE. CDR3 size: 15 residues. CDR3 amino acids: CASSLGDRWGTEAFF. The CDR3 DNA reads as TGTGCCAGCAGCTTGGGGGACAGATGGGGGACTGAAGCTTTCTTT.

The V call is TRBV5-6, the J call TRBJ2-3; 8 bases are a match to TRBD1. Trimming removed 4 bases from V and 4 bases from J; junction bases left unmatched: 8. The CDR3 sequence is 15 residues long. Germline CDR1 reads SGHDT; CDR2 reads YYEEEE. CDR3 loop: CASSIGQGRSDTQYF. DNA of the CDR3: TGTGCCAGCAGCATCGGACAGGGCCGGTCAGATACGCAGTATTTT.

The chain couples TRBV28 to TRBJ1-6, with a possible D match to TRBD1 (6 bases). Germline loops: CDR1 MDHEN, CDR2 SYDVKM. Trimming removed 3 bases at V and 0 bases at J, with 9 bases between. The CDR3 extends over 16 amino acids. The CDR3 region is CASSLGGASYNSPLHF. The CDR3 DNA sequence: TGTGCCAGCAGTTTGGGGGGGGCCTCCTATAATTCACCCCTCCACTTT.

This clone was seen a few times. The chain has TRBV5-1 and TRBJ1-1; D may be TRBD1 (6 bases). The CDR3 is made up of 15 amino acids. Germline V gene data show CDR1 as SGHRS and CDR2 as YFSETQ. Trimming cost V 4 bases and J 3 bases, with 16 bases left between them. Here the CDR3 DNA reads TGCGCCAGCAGCCAACAGGGAAGATGGGACACTGAAGCTTTCTTT. This sequence encodes CASSQQGRWDTEAFF. The whole variable domain, remainder taken from reference TRBV5-1 and TRBJ1-1, is KAGVTQTPRYLIKTRGQQVTLSCSPISGHRSVSWYQQTPGQGLQFLFEYFSETQRNKGNFPGRFSGRQFSNSRSEMNVSTLELGDSALYLCASSQQGRWDTEAFFGQGTRLTVV.

The rearrangement joins TRBV30 to TRBJ1-5, with 7 nucleotides matching TRBD1. The germline CDR1 and CDR2 sequences are GTSNPN and SVGIG (reference sequence). The J segment lost 4 bases and the V segment lost 7 bases, leaving 10 bases of the junction unmatched. The CDR3 is 14 residues long. CDR3 residues: CAFGGAGGNQPQHF. DNA of the CDR3: TGTGCCTTCGGTGGGGCAGGGGGAAATCAGCCCCAGCATTTT.

The rearrangement uses TRBV7-6 and TRBJ1-5, with D tentatively TRBD1 (5 bases). Germline V gene sequence: CDR1 SGHVS, CDR2 FNYEAQ. Trimming removed 3 bases at V and 0 bases at J, with 9 bases between. CDR3 length equals 15 residues. This CDR3 reads CASSLDNNSNQPQHF. The CDR3 DNA is TGTGCCAGCAGCTTGGACAATAATAGCAATCAGCCCCAGCATTTT.

The rearrangement joins TRBV19 to TRBJ2-7; D is unclear. Germline CDR1 LNHDA, CDR2 SQIVND (reference sequence). This CDR3 region has 14 residues. Trimming removed 3 bases from V and 2 bases from J, with 11 bases in between. The CDR3 DNA sequence: TGTGCCAGTAGTATTAGTATCTCTACCTACGAGCAGTACTTC. Translated, it gives CASSISISTYEQYF.

Only one count was recorded for this clone. V gene TRBV6-5 combines with J gene TRBJ2-7; no reliable D call. The length of the CDR3 is 14 residues. From germline, CDR1 is MNHEY and CDR2 SVGAGI. Trimming took 5 bases from V and 3 from J, leaving 14 bases between them. In DNA, the CDR3 is TGTGCCAGCAGTCGGGCTGGGGTTGGCTACGAGCAGTACTTC. Translation: CASSRAGVGYEQYF.

The chain uses TRBV19 and TRBJ1-1; 7 nucleotides align to TRBD1. Germline loops: CDR1 LNHDA, CDR2 SQIVND (reference sequence). The trim removed 6 bases at V and 2 bases at J, leaving 12 bases unmatched. This CDR3 has 16 residues. The CDR3 loop reads CASRQQGSTLNTEAFF. In nucleotides, the CDR3 is TGTGCCAGTAGGCAACAGGGGTCGACATTAAACACTGAAGCTTTCTTT.